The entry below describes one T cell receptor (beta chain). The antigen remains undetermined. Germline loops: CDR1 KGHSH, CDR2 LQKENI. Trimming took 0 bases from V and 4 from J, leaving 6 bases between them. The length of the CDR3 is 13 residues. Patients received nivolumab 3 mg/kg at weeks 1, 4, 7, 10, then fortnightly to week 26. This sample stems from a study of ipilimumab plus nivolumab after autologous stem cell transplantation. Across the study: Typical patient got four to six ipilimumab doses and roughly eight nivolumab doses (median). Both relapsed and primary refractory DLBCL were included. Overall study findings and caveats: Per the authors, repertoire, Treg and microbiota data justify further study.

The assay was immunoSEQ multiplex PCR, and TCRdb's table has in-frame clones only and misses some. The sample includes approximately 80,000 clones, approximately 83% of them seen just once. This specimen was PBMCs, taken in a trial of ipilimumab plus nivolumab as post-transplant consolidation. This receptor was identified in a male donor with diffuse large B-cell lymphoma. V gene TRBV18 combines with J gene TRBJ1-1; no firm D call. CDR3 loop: CASSPPTSTEAFF. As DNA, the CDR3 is TGTGCCAGCTCACCACCAACAAGCACTGAAGCTTTCTTT.